This T cell receptor beta chain was observed in a study of blood T cell repertoires in COVID-19. The CDR3 is 14 residues long. Trimming stripped 3 bases from V and 3 bases from J, with 12 bases between. Germline loops: CDR1 DFQATT, CDR2 SNEGSKA (reference sequence). Source study methods: Estimated nucleated cell counts came from reference gene primer amplification. Sequenced by immunoSEQ multiplex PCR; TCRdb stores in-frame clones only, minus some. V, J and clone size are those of that table, while D and trimming were read from the DNA. In the table there are hundreds of thousands of clones, just under 90% of which are singletons.

The clonotype was recovered from a man aged 45 to 65 who had been exposed to COVID-19. This sequence joins TRBV20-1 and TRBJ2-1; D is unclear. The sample was PBMCs or T cells enriched from blood (not recorded which). The chain's CDR3 is CSASWWSRYNEQFF. The CDR3 nucleotides read TGCAGTGCTAGTTGGTGGAGTCGCTACAATGAGCAGTTCTTC.